The 11 T cell receptor beta chains below were found in one sample sequenced in a study of cytomegalovirus exposure and HLA in healthy donors. Primers included in the PCR were 60 Vbeta and 13 Jbeta primers. Libraries were prepared by immunoSEQ multiplex PCR; TCRdb keeps only in-frame clonotypes and omits some of them. In the table there are about 67,000 clones, about 80% of which are singletons. The sequencing input was PBMCs. These TCRs come from a man aged 55 to 69 in good health and CMV-seropositive.

On this clone: The germline gene is not matched at one end of the junction; a read error may be the cause. The chain joins TRBV5-1 to TRBJ2-5; D may be TRBD2 (6 bases). CDR3 length: 15 residues. Germline V gene lookup returns CDR1 SGHRS and CDR2 YFSETQ. CDR3: CANSSLAPSEGTQYF. The CDR3 coding sequence is TGCGCCAACAGCTCCCTAGCGCCCTCGGAGGGGACCCAGTACTTC.

This chain links TRBV30 with TRBJ2-4; possibly TRBD1 for D (7 bases). The V end lost 0 bases, the J end lost 2 bases, and 17 bases lay between the germline ends. This CDR3 contains 17 residues. Germline values: CDR1 GTSNPN, CDR2 SVGIG (reference sequence). CDR3 nucleotides: TGTGCCTGGAGTGTACTAGGAGGGGGCGCGCCCAAAAACATTCAGTACTTC. Translating gives CAWSVLGGGAPKNIQYF. The full variable domain, its missing parts supplied by reference TRBV30 and TRBJ2-4, is SQTIHQWPATLVQPVGSPLSLECTVEGTSNPNLYWYRQAAGRGLQLLFYSVGIGQISSEVPQNLSASRPQDRQFILSSKKLLLSDSGFYLCAWSVLGGGAPKNIQYFGAGTRLSVL.

V and J are TRBV11-3 and TRBJ2-1, with 8 bases lining up with TRBD2. V shed 0 bases and J 12 bases; nucleotides not matched to a gene: 1. The CDR3 runs 12 residues. Germline CDR1 reads SGHNT; CDR2 reads YENEEA. CDR3 loop: CASSLESGGQFF. CDR3 DNA sequence: TGTGCCAGCAGCTTAGAAAGCGGGGGGCAGTTCTTC.

This rearrangement joins TRBV23-1 to TRBJ2-7; D may be TRBD1 (6 bases). TRBV23-1 is reported as an ORF; its role is uncertain. The CDR3 has 16 residues. Trimming stripped 3 bases from V and 0 bases from J, with 15 bases between. The CDR3 spells CASSHQTGSSSYEQYF. The CDR3 nucleotides are TGCGCCAGCAGTCATCAGACAGGTTCAAGCTCCTACGAGCAGTACTTC.

The chain has TRBV29-1 and TRBJ1-1, with D tentatively TRBD1 (6 bases). Germline CDR1 SQVTM, CDR2 ANQGSEA. This CDR3 comprises 13 residues. Trimming took off 6 bases at V and 4 bases at J, with 15 bases between the two ends. The CDR3 region is CSVGYRGGTEAFF. Here the CDR3 DNA reads TGCAGCGTGGGGTATAGAGGGGGCACTGAAGCTTTCTTT.

The V gene is TRBV10-3, the J gene TRBJ2-7, with 10 bases aligning to TRBD1. After removal of 6 bases from V and 5 bases from J, the junction contained 7 bases not matched to a gene. Germline CDR1 reads ENHRY; CDR2 reads SYGVKD. The CDR3 extends over 14 amino acids. CDR3 bases: TGTGCCATCAGGGGGACAGGGGTCATCAACGAGCAGTACTTC. It translates to CAIRGTGVINEQYF.

The chain couples TRBV7-9 to TRBJ2-1; 12 bases line up with TRBD2. The CDR3 extends over 19 amino acids. From germline, CDR1 is SEHNR and CDR2 FQNEAQ (reference sequence). The V and J ends lost 1 base and 0 bases, in that order; junction bases with no gene match: 7. CDR3 protein: CASSLVVGLAGSSYNEQFF. The CDR3 bases are TGTGCCAGCAGCTTAGTCGTAGGACTAGCGGGGAGCTCCTACAATGAGCAGTTCTTC.

The chain couples TRBV11-3 to TRBJ2-1; 10 bases match TRBD2. The CDR3 runs 17 residues. Germline CDR1 is SGHNT and CDR2 is YENEEA. V shed 0 bases, J shed 4 bases, and the junction held 6 bases outside the gene matches. DNA for the CDR3: TGTGCCAGCAGCTTAGATCCTAGCGGGAGTGCATACAATGAGCAGTTCTTC. It is translated as CASSLDPSGSAYNEQFF. Variable domain in full (rest from reference TRBV11-3 and TRBJ2-1): EAGVVQSPRYKIIEKKQPVAFWCNPISGHNTLYWYLQNLGQGPELLIRYENEEAVDDSQLPKDRFSAERLKGVDSTLKIQPAELGDSAVYLCASSLDPSGSAYNEQFFGPGTRLTVL.

The chain links TRBV7-2 to TRBJ1-2; D is unresolved. The germline gives CDR1 SGHTA, CDR2 FQGNSA. The CDR3 sequence is 16 residues long. V was trimmed by 5 bases and J by 1 base, leaving 17 bases between them. The CDR3 DNA reads as TGTGCCAGCAGCCCCCGGGGTGCGGATTATAACTATGGCTACACCTTC. Translated: CASSPRGADYNYGYTF.

V gene TRBV6-6 combines with J gene TRBJ2-1; 9 bases are a match to TRBD1. Germline CDR1 is MNHNY and CDR2 is SVGAGI (reference sequence). Unmatched junction bases numbered 6, after V lost 6 bases and J lost 6 bases. CDR3 length equals 14 residues. The CDR3 sequence is CASSPGQGRNEQFF. CDR3 nucleotides: TGTGCCAGCAGCCCGGGACAGGGCCGCAATGAGCAGTTCTTC.

The chain has TRBV5-4 and TRBJ2-4; possible D gene TRBD2, 5 bases. This CDR3 contains 14 residues. CDR1 is SGHNT, CDR2 YYREEE, per germline (reference sequence). V gave up 4 bases and J gave up 8 bases, with 16 bases separating them. CDR3: CASSAGPGPDIQYF. The DNA of the CDR3 is TGTGCCAGCAGCGCGGGCCCCGGCCCCGACATTCAGTACTTC.